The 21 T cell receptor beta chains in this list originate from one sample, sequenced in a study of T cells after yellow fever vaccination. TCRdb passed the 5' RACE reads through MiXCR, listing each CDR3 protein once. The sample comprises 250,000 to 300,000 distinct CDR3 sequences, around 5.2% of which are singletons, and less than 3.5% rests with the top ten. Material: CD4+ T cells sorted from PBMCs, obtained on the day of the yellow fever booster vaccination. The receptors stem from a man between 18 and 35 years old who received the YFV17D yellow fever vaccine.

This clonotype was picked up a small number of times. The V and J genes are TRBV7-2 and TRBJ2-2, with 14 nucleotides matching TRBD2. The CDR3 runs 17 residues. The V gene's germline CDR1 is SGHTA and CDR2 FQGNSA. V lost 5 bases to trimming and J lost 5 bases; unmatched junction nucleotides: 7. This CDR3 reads CASSPTGLAGGTGELFF. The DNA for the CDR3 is TGTGCCAGCAGCCCGACCGGACTAGCGGGGGGTACCGGGGAGCTGTTTTTT.

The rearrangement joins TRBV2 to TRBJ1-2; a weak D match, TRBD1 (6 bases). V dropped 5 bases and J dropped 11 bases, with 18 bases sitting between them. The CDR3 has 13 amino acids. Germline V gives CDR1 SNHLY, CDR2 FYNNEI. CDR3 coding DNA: TGTGCCAGCAGTCCCCGGGACACTGCAAAATACACCTTC. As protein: CASSPRDTAKYTF. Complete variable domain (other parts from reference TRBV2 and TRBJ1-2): EPEVTQTPSHQVTQMGQEVILRCVPISNHLYFYWYRQILGQKVEFLVSFYNNEISEKSEIFDDQFSVERPDGSNFTLKIRSTKLEDSAMYFCASSPRDTAKYTFGSGTRLTVV.

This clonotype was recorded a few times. The CDR3 region is CASSVEDGRVVDTQYF. The CDR3 nucleotides read TGTGCCAGCAGCGTAGAGGACGGCAGGGTGGTGGATACGCAGTATTTT. The chain employs TRBV9 and TRBJ2-3, with D maybe TRBD1 (5 bases). The CDR3 contains 16 residues. Germline CDR1 reads SGDLS; CDR2 reads YYNGEE. V lost 0 bases to trimming and J lost 6 bases, with 17 bases between them.

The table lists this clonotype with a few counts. The CDR3 region has the DNA TGTGCCAGCAGCCGCGACAGGAGGAAGATGATTACGCAGTATTTT. This codes for CASSRDRRKMITQYF. This chain links TRBV7-9 with TRBJ2-3; weak D call: TRBD1 (6 bases). Trimming removed 5 bases at V and 8 bases at J, with 20 bases between. The CDR3 covers 15 residues. The germline V gene encodes CDR1 SEHNR and CDR2 FQNEAQ (reference sequence).

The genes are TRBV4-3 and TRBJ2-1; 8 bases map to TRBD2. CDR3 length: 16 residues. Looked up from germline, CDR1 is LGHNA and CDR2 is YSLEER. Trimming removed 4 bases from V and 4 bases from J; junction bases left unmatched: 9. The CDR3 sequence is CASSPIGTSGYNEQFF. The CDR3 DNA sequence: TGCGCCAGCAGCCCTATCGGAACTAGCGGTTACAATGAGCAGTTCTTC.

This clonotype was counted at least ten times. CDR3 in DNA: TGTGCCAGCTCACCACCGGTATCCAGGCTCGAGCAGTACTTC. This codes for CASSPPVSRLEQYF. The J gene is TRBJ2-7, the V gene TRBV18; no firm D call. The CDR3 contains 14 residues. CDR1 is KGHSH, CDR2 LQKENI, per germline. The V and J ends lost 0 bases and 6 bases respectively, with 12 bases between them.

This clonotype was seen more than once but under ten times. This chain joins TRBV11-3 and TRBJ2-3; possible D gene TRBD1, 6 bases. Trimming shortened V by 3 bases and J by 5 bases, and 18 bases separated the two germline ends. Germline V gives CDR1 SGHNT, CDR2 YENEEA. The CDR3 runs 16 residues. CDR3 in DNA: TGTGCCAGCAGCTTCTCTGCTTTGGGGGCGGGAGATACGCAGTATTTT. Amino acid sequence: CASSFSALGAGDTQYF.

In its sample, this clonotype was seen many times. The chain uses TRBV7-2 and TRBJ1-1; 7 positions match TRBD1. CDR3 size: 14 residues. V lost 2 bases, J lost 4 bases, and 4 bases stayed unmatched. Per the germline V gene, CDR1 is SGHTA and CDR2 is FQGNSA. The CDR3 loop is CASSLQGVGTEAFF. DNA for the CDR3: TGTGCCAGCAGCTTACAGGGGGTGGGCACTGAAGCTTTCTTT. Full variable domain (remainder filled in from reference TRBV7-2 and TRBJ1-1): GAGVSQSPSNKVTEKGKDVELRCDPISGHTALYWYRQSLGQGLEFLIYFQGNSAPDKSGLPSDRFSAERTGGSVSTLTIQRTQQEDSAVYLCASSLQGVGTEAFFGQGTRLTVV.

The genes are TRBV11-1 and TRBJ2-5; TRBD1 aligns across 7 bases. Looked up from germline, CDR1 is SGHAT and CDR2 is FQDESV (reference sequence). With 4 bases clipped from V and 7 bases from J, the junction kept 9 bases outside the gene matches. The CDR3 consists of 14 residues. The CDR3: CASSSPTGKVTQYF. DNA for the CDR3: TGTGCCAGCAGCTCCCCGACAGGGAAAGTGACCCAGTACTTC.

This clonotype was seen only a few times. DNA of the CDR3: TGTGCCACCAGCAGAGCGGGCAGAAATTCACCCCTCCACTTT. This sequence encodes CATSRAGRNSPLHF. The chain combines TRBV15 with TRBJ1-6, with D uncertain. Germline V gives CDR1 LNHNV, CDR2 YYDKDF (reference sequence). With 1 base removed from V and 7 bases from J, the gap between germline ends came to 8 bases. The CDR3 has 14 residues.

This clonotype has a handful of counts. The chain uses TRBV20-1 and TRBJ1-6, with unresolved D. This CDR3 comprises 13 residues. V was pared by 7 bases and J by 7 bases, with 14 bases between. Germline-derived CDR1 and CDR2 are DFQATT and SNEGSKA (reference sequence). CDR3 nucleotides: TGCAGTGGCTTGGACGGATCCAATTCACCCCTCCACTTT. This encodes CSGLDGSNSPLHF.

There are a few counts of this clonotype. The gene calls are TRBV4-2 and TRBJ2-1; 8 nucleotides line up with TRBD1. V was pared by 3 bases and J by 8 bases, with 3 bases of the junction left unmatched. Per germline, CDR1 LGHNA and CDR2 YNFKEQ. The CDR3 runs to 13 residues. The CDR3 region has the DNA TGTGCCAGCAGCCAGGGACAGGCCGATGAGCAGTTCTTC. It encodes CASSQGQADEQFF.

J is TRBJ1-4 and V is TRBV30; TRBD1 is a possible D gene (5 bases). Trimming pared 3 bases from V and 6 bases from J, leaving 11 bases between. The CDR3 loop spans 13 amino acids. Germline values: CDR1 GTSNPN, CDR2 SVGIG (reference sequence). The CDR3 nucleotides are TGTGCCTGGAGGAGAGGAGGGGATGAAAAACTGTTTTTT. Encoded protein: CAWRRGGDEKLFF.

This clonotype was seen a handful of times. The CDR3: CASSSLGGNSPLHF. CDR3 sequence (DNA): TGTGCCAGCAGCTCCTTAGGGGGAAATTCACCCCTCCACTTT. The chain carries TRBV7-2 and TRBJ1-6; a possible D gene is TRBD1 (6 bases). The CDR3 is 14 amino acids. V shed 4 bases and J shed 7 bases, with 11 bases lying between them. CDR1 is SGHTA, CDR2 FQGNSA, per germline.

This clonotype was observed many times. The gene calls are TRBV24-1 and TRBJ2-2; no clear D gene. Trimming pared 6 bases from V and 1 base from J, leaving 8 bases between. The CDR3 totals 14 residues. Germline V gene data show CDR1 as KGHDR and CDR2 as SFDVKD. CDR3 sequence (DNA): TGTGCCACCAGTTCAGCAGGGAACACCGGGGAGCTGTTTTTT. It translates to CATSSAGNTGELFF.

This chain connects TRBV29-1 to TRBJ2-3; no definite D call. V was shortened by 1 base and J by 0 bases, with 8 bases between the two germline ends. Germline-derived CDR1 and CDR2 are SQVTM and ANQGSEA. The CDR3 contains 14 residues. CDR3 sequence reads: CSVEGSLSTDTQYF. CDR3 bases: TGCAGCGTTGAAGGTAGCCTCAGCACAGATACGCAGTATTTT.

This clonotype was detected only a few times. The CDR3 DNA is TGTGCCAGCAGTGTCGGGCTAGAAGAGACCCAGTACTTC. This sequence encodes CASSVGLEETQYF. The chain employs TRBV2 and TRBJ2-5, with no clear D. Germline V CDR1 and CDR2: SNHLY, FYNNEI. The V end was cut by 4 bases, the J end by 3 bases, with 9 bases between. The CDR3 sequence is 13 residues long.

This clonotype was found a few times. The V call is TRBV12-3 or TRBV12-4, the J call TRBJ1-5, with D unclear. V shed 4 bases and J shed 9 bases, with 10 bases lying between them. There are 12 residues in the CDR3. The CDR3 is CASSSRTRPQHF. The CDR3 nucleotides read TGTGCCAGCAGTTCAAGGACCCGGCCCCAGCATTTT.

The CDR3 is CASSLGRPANYGYTF. In DNA, the CDR3 is TGCGCCAGCAGCTTGGGGCGCCCAGCTAACTATGGCTACACCTTC. The rearrangement uses TRBV5-1 and TRBJ1-2; D is unclear. The CDR3 sequence is 15 residues long. The V gene lost 0 bases and the J gene lost 0 bases, with 9 bases spanning the gap. Germline CDR1 and CDR2: SGHRS and YFSETQ.

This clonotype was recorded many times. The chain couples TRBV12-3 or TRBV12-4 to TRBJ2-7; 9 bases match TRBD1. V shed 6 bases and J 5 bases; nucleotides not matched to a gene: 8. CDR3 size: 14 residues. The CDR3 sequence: CASRRRDRVDEQYF. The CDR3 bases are TGTGCCAGCAGGAGGCGGGACAGGGTAGACGAGCAGTACTTC.

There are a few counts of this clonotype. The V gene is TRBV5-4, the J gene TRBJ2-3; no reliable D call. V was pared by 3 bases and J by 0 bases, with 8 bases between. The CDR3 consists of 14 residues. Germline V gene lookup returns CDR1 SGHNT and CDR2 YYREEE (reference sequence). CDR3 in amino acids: CASSYLGSTDTQYF. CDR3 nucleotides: TGTGCCAGCAGCTACCTGGGGAGCACAGATACGCAGTATTTT.